This entry lists 30 T cell receptor beta chains sequenced from one sample in a study of graft-versus-host responses after intestinal transplantation. Here immunoSEQ multiplex PCR was the method, and the copy in TCRdb shows in-frame clones only, minus some. Here the sample spans about 90,000 clones, roughly 91% being singletons. These TCRs are of unknown antigen specificity. The source was unstimulated CD8+ T cells sorted from spleen or lymph node cells, collected before transplant. The source of these receptors is a human donor who was the organ donor for an intestinal transplant.

This sequence joins TRBV5-6 and TRBJ2-4; a possible D gene is TRBD1 (5 bases). Per germline, CDR1 SGHDT and CDR2 YYEEEE. The CDR3 is made up of 17 amino acids. V was cut by 4 bases and J by 0 bases, with 17 bases left in between. CDR3 DNA sequence: TGTGCCAGCAGCGTACTACAAGGGGTTCTAGCCAAAAACATTCAGTACTTC. Translation: CASSVLQGVLAKNIQYF.

This chain joins TRBV7-6 and TRBJ2-7; 7 bases fit TRBD1. Germline CDR1 is SGHVS and CDR2 is FNYEAQ. The CDR3 has 15 residues. V was clipped by 5 bases and J by 6 bases; unmatched bases: 13. The CDR3 sequence is CASSKHRDSFSEQYF. In nucleotides, the CDR3 is TGTGCCAGCAGCAAACACCGGGACAGTTTTTCCGAGCAGTACTTC.

V is TRBV7-9 and J is TRBJ2-4, with D possibly being TRBD1 (5 bases). The CDR3 extends over 17 amino acids. V lost 5 bases and J lost 0, with 17 bases in between. Germline CDR1 is SEHNR and CDR2 is FQNEAQ (reference sequence). The chain's CDR3 is CASSLVQGELAKNIQYF. The DNA of the CDR3 is TGTGCCAGCAGCCTTGTTCAAGGGGAATTAGCCAAAAACATTCAGTACTTC.

The rearrangement uses TRBV20-1 and TRBJ1-1; the D gene is possibly TRBD1 (5 bases). This CDR3 comprises 11 residues. Germline lookup yields CDR1 DFQATT and CDR2 SNEGSKA (reference sequence). V was clipped by 7 bases and J by 11 bases, with 17 bases between them. The CDR3 spells CSVGGGKRAFF. DNA of the CDR3: TGCAGTGTGGGGGGGGGTAAACGCGCTTTCTTT.

The rearrangement joins TRBV7-3 to TRBJ2-6; perhaps TRBD2 as D (6 bases). The CDR3 is 18 amino acids. Germline V gene lookup returns CDR1 SGHTA and CDR2 FQGTGA. Trimming pared 1 base from V and 4 bases from J, leaving 17 bases between. The DNA for the CDR3 is TGTGCCAGCAGCTTAAACGGCCCGGGGGATGAGGGGGCCAACGTCCTGACTTTC. The encoded protein is CASSLNGPGDEGANVLTF. Drawing the rest from reference TRBV7-3 and TRBJ2-6, the complete variable domain is GAGVSQTPSNKVTEKGKYVELRCDPISGHTALYWYRQSLGQGPEFLIYFQGTGAADDSGLPNDRFFAVRPEGSVSTLKIQRTERGDSAVYLCASSLNGPGDEGANVLTFGAGSRLTVL.

This clone occurred a few times. This rearrangement joins TRBV21-1 to TRBJ2-7; the table calls TRBD2, which could not be checked here. TRBV21-1 is listed as a pseudogene. The CDR3 length is 13 residues. The CDR3 DNA sequence: TGTGCCAGCAGCAAACGACGAGGTAACGAGCAGTACTTC. Its translation: CASSKRRGNEQYF.

The chain is built from TRBV6-5 and TRBJ2-2; TRBD1 matches at 10 bases. The CDR3 runs to 15 residues. The germline CDR1 and CDR2 sequences are MNHEY and SVGAGI. The junction had 8 bases not matched to a gene; V was cut back by 6 bases and J by 7 bases. CDR3 residues: CASRRQGARSGELFF. The CDR3 DNA reads TGTGCCAGCAGGAGACAGGGGGCTAGGAGCGGGGAGCTGTTTTTT.

The gene calls are TRBV7-9 and TRBJ2-3, with D perhaps TRBD2 (6 bases). Between the trimmed V and J ends, which lost 4 bases and 2 bases, there was a span of 16 bases. The CDR3 covers 16 residues. Looked up from germline, CDR1 is SEHNR and CDR2 is FQNEAQ (reference sequence). CDR3 residues: CASSYWRDTPTDTQYF. The CDR3 DNA follows: TGTGCCAGCAGCTACTGGCGGGATACACCCACAGATACGCAGTATTTT.

The CDR3 sequence: CASSPEGQMGYGEQYF. DNA for the CDR3: TGTGCCAGCAGCCCGGAAGGACAGATGGGGTATGGCGAGCAGTACTTC. The chain uses TRBV5-6 and TRBJ2-7; tentative D call: TRBD1 (6 bases). Germline V gene data show CDR1 as SGHDT and CDR2 as YYEEEE. CDR3 length equals 16 residues. The ends were cut back, 4 bases at V and 6 bases at J, with 23 bases in the middle.

For this clone: The CDR3 does not end in the conserved phenylalanine or tryptophan, so this is likely a read error. The V gene is TRBV7-8, the J gene TRBJ2-7; perhaps TRBD1 as D (6 bases). The CDR3 consists of 13 residues. The germline V and J ends were trimmed by 5 bases and 5 bases, with 13 bases remaining between them. CDR1 is SGHVS, CDR2 FQNEAQ, per germline. The CDR3 sequence: CASSIPDSHEQYL. The DNA of the CDR3 is TGTGCCAGCAGCATTCCGGACAGCCACGAGCAGTACCTC.

This chain joins TRBV9 and TRBJ1-4; D uncertain. The CDR3 has 15 residues. Trimming took 3 bases from V and 5 from J, leaving 14 bases between them. The germline CDR1 and CDR2 sequences are SGDLS and YYNGEE. CDR3 amino acids: CASSGGGRENEKLFF. The DNA for the CDR3 is TGTGCCAGCAGCGGGGGTGGACGGGAGAATGAAAAACTGTTTTTT.

The CDR3 DNA reads as TGTGCCAGTATCCCCATGGGCGGGGGAAACACTGAAGCTTTCTTT. Residues: CASIPMGGGNTEAFF. The chain links TRBV19 to TRBJ1-1, with a possible D match to TRBD1 (5 bases). The CDR3 sequence is 15 residues long. V lost 7 bases to trimming and J lost 2 bases, with 17 bases between them. Germline values: CDR1 LNHDA, CDR2 SQIVND (reference sequence).

The rearrangement links TRBV14 to TRBJ2-7; 7 bases agree with TRBD2. The CDR3 has 16 amino acids. Germline-derived CDR1 and CDR2 are SGHDN and FVKESK. With V trimmed by 6 bases and J by 3 bases, 14 bases remained unmatched. CDR3 loop: CASSPTGTPGGYEQYF. CDR3 DNA: TGTGCCAGCAGTCCTACCGGGACGCCGGGAGGCTACGAGCAGTACTTC.

This clone has only one observation. The chain uses TRBV5-3 and TRBJ2-1, with 10 nucleotides matching TRBD1. TRBV5-3 is assigned to the ORF class and has an uncertain function. V gave up 0 bases and J gave up 5 bases; unmatched junction bases: 8. The CDR3 sequence is 17 residues long. The DNA for the CDR3 is TGTGCCAGAAGCTTGGACTGGGGGACAGGGGCTGACAATGAGCAGTTCTTC. Amino acids: CARSLDWGTGADNEQFF.

J is TRBJ2-3 and V is TRBV2, with 7 bases aligning to TRBD2. Germline trimming cut 6 bases from V and 5 bases from J; bases unmatched to any gene: 11. CDR3 length: 15 amino acids. CDR1 and CDR2 from the germline V gene are SNHLY and FYNNEI. Written as DNA, the CDR3 is TGTGCCAGCAGGGCCAAAGCGGGGAAACTAGATACGCAGTATTTT. Encoded protein: CASRAKAGKLDTQYF.

CDR3 sequence reads: CASSQDNRVSSPLHF. The CDR3 bases are TGCGCCAGCAGCCAAGATAACAGGGTGTCGTCACCCCTCCACTTT. The rearrangement joins TRBV4-3 to TRBJ1-6, with D perhaps TRBD1 (6 bases). V was clipped by 0 bases and J by 10 bases, with 13 bases between them. Germline-derived CDR1 and CDR2 are LGHNA and YSLEER. The CDR3 sequence is 15 residues long.

This chain links TRBV2 with TRBJ2-7; 7 nucleotides line up with TRBD1. The J segment lost 2 bases and the V segment lost 6 bases, leaving 19 bases of the junction unmatched. CDR1 is SNHLY and CDR2 is FYNNEI in the germline V gene. There are 18 residues in the CDR3. As DNA, the CDR3 is TGTGCCAGCAGCGTCCCTGGGACAGATTCCATCCTTACCTACGAGCAGTACTTC. Protein sequence: CASSVPGTDSILTYEQYF.

The chain recombines TRBV28 with TRBJ2-7; 9 bases match TRBD2. The germline V gene encodes CDR1 MDHEN and CDR2 SYDVKM. V lost 7 bases, J lost 5 bases, and 9 bases stayed unmatched. The CDR3 loop spans 14 amino acids. The DNA of the CDR3 is TGTGCCAGCACTCCTGCGGGAGGGTCCCACGAGCAGTACTTC. This codes for CASTPAGGSHEQYF.

The chain couples TRBV27 to TRBJ2-7; 8 nucleotides align to TRBD1. This CDR3 is built from 14 residues. Germline V gives CDR1 MNHEY, CDR2 SMNVEV (reference sequence). Losses at the gene ends were 4 bases for V and 4 bases for J; bases not matched to a gene: 6. The CDR3 reads CASSWTQGAYEQYF. CDR3 bases: TGTGCCAGCAGTTGGACCCAGGGGGCGTACGAGCAGTACTTC.

This clone came up once. This rearrangement joins TRBV5-4 to TRBJ1-2; perhaps TRBD1 as D (5 bases). Germline lookup yields CDR1 SGHNT and CDR2 YYREEE (reference sequence). The V end lost 0 bases, the J end lost 4 bases, and 19 bases lay between the germline ends. There are 17 residues in the CDR3. CDR3 bases: TGTGCCAGCAGCTTGGAATCCGGTCCTAAGGGGCCCTATGGCTACACCTTC. This gives the protein CASSLESGPKGPYGYTF.

This clone appeared a single time. This chain links TRBV29-1 with TRBJ2-5; D may be TRBD2 (5 bases). V was shortened by 7 bases and J by 2 bases, with 11 bases between the two germline ends. Germline CDR1 reads SQVTM; CDR2 reads ANQGSEA. The CDR3 has 12 residues. CDR3 coding DNA: TGCAGCGGCGGACGGGGTCAAGAGACCCAGTACTTC. It translates to CSGGRGQETQYF.

The chain joins TRBV4-2 to TRBJ2-4; 7 nucleotides match TRBD2. The CDR3 sequence is 16 residues long. Trimming cost V 0 bases and J 5 bases; bases outside gene matches: 7. Germline CDR1 LGHNA, CDR2 YNFKEQ. The CDR3 DNA reads as TGTGCCAGCAGCCAAGATGGGGGTCTAGCGGAAAACATTCAGTACTTC. It encodes CASSQDGGLAENIQYF.

The genes are TRBV6-6 and TRBJ1-1; a possible D gene is TRBD1 (5 bases). V shed 4 bases and J shed 5 bases, with 17 bases lying between them. This CDR3 region has 15 residues. From germline, CDR1 is MNHNY and CDR2 SVGAGI (reference sequence). For the CDR3, the DNA is TGTGCCAGCAGTTTCGGCAGGGCCAGAAAGACTGAAGCTTTCTTT. Its translation: CASSFGRARKTEAFF.

The chain recombines TRBV2 with TRBJ1-2; perhaps TRBD1 as D (5 bases). Germline lookup yields CDR1 SNHLY and CDR2 FYNNEI. The CDR3 is 14 amino acids. V was cut by 1 base and J by 6 bases, with 12 bases left in between. CDR3 sequence: CASSEDRRVDGYTF. CDR3 DNA sequence: TGTGCCAGCAGTGAAGATCGCAGGGTTGATGGCTACACCTTC.

The chain employs TRBV21-1 and TRBJ2-1; TRBD2 reflects the table's D call only, with no check against the DNA. TRBV21-1 is labeled a pseudogene. The CDR3 sequence is 16 residues long. Written as DNA, the CDR3 is TGTGCCAGACAAGAGGGGACTAGCGGGAGGGGGAATGAGCAGTTCTTC. Amino acids: CARQEGTSGRGNEQFF.

The chain carries TRBV6-5 and TRBJ2-5; 8 bases map to TRBD2. Germline V gene data show CDR1 as MNHEY and CDR2 as SVGAGI. Losses at the gene ends were 2 bases for V and 5 bases for J; bases not matched to a gene: 10. The length of the CDR3 is 16 residues. As DNA, the CDR3 is TGTGCCAGCAGTTACCGGGAGGGATTTCATGCGGAGACCCAGTACTTC. This codes for CASSYREGFHAETQYF.

The rearrangement joins TRBV11-2 to TRBJ2-7, with a tentative D call TRBD1 (6 bases). Germline V gene data show CDR1 as SGHAT and CDR2 as FQNNGV. V was pared by 5 bases and J by 7 bases, with 12 bases between. This CDR3 is 12 amino acids long. The CDR3 sequence: CASSPPGEEQYF. The CDR3, as DNA: TGTGCCAGCAGCCCCCCAGGGGAAGAGCAGTACTTC. Filled out from reference TRBV11-2 and TRBJ2-7, the complete variable domain reads EAGVAQSPRYKIIEKRQSVAFWCNPISGHATLYWYQQILGQGPKLLIQFQNNGVVDDSQLPKDRFSAERLKGVDSTLKIQPAKLEDSAVYLCASSPPGEEQYFGPGTRLTVT.

The chain links TRBV4-1 to TRBJ2-2, with a weak D call TRBD1 (6 bases). Germline values: CDR1 MGHRA, CDR2 YSYEKL. V was clipped by 8 bases and J by 6 bases, with 16 bases between them. This CDR3 spans 14 amino acids. The CDR3 DNA reads TGCGCCAGCGGACGGGCAGGGGAGTCCGGGGAGCTGTTTTTT. Translating gives CASGRAGESGELFF.

V usage is TRBV19 and J usage is TRBJ1-1, with TRBD1 matching 10 bases. CDR1 and CDR2 (germline): LNHDA, SQIVND (reference sequence). Trimming removed 0 bases from V and 7 bases from J; junction bases left unmatched: 11. This CDR3 spans 17 amino acids. The CDR3: CASSIDSGTGEIREAFF. The CDR3 nucleotides are TGTGCCAGTAGTATAGATTCGGGGACAGGGGAAATCCGTGAAGCTTTCTTT.

The chain has TRBV2 and TRBJ2-7; possibly TRBD2 for D (6 bases). Trimming removed 6 bases from V and 5 bases from J, with 11 bases in between. The CDR3 has 12 residues. The germline V gene encodes CDR1 SNHLY and CDR2 FYNNEI. The CDR3 sequence is CASRAGGNEQYF. The CDR3 DNA reads TGTGCCAGCAGGGCCGGAGGGAACGAGCAGTACTTC.